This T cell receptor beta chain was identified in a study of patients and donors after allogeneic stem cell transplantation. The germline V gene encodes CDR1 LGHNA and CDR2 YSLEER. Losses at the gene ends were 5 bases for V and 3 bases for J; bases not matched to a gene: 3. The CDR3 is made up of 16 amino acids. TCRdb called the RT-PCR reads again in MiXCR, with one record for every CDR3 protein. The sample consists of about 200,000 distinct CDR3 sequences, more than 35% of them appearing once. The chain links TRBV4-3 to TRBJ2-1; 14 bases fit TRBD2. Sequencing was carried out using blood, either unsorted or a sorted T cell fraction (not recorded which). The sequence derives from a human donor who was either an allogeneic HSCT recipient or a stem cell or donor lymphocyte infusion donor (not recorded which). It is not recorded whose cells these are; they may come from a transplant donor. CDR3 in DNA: TGCGCCAGCAGCGTGGGGACTAGCGGGGGCTACAATGAGCAGTTCTTC. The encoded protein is CASSVGTSGGYNEQFF.